The clone carrying this TCR beta chain was observed a single time. This entry is derived from a study of blood T cell repertoires in COVID-19. The repertoire was sequenced with immunoSEQ multiplex PCR; TCRdb's copy has only in-frame clones and lacks some. This table has around 450,000 clones, about 85% appearing once. The CDR3 is 13 amino acids. CDR1 and CDR2 from the germline V gene are MNHEY and SVGAGI. V lost 1 base and J 7 bases, leaving 10 bases between the germline ends. The sequenced sample was PBMCs or T cells enriched from blood (not recorded which). The chain uses TRBV6-5 and TRBJ1-1; no clear D gene. This TCR derives from a woman aged 18-30 years with acute COVID-19. CDR3 nucleotides: TGTGCCAGCAGTTACTTCAAAACGGGTGAAGCTTTCTTT. Protein product: CASSYFKTGEAFF.